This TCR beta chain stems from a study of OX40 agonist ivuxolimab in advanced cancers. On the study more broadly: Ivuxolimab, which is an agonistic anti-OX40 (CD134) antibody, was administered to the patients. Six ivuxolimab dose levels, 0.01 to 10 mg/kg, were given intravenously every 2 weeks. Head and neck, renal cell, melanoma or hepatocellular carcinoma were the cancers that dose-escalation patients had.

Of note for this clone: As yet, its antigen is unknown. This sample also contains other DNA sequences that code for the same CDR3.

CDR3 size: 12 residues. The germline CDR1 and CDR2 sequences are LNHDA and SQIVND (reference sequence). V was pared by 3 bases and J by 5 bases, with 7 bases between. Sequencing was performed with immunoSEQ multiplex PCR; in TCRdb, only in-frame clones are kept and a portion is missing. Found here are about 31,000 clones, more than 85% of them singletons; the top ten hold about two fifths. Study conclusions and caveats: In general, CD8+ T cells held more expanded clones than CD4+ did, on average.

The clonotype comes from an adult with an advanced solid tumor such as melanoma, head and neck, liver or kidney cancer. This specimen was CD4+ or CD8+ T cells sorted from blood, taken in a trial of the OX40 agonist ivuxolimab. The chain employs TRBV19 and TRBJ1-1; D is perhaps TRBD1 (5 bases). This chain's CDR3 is CASSIGATEAFF. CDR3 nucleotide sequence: TGTGCCAGTAGTATTGGGGCGACTGAAGCTTTCTTT.